What follows are 30 T cell receptor beta chains derived from one specimen sequenced in a study of T cell clones after liver transplantation. Profiling relied on immunoSEQ multiplex PCR, and the TCRdb table lists in-frame clones only, not all of them. The table has 45,000 to 60,000 clones, 70% to 90% seen once. The source material was CD8+ T cells from blood, sampled 12 months after liver transplant. The source is a human patient who received a liver transplant. Some T cells may be supplied by the graft donor.

The chain uses TRBV7-9 and TRBJ2-3; TRBD1 is a possible D gene (6 bases). Looked up from germline, CDR1 is SEHNR and CDR2 is FQNEAQ (reference sequence). This CDR3 spans 16 amino acids. Trimming removed 6 bases at V and 0 bases at J, with 16 bases between. CDR3 nucleotide sequence: TGTGCCAGCAGTCCTAGCTCGACAGGTAGCACAGATACGCAGTATTTT. This sequence encodes CASSPSSTGSTDTQYF.

The genes are TRBV27 and TRBJ1-5; D may be TRBD1 (5 bases). With 5 bases removed from V and 0 bases from J, the gap between germline ends came to 11 bases. CDR1 and CDR2 (germline): MNHEY, SMNVEV (reference sequence). This CDR3 is built from 15 residues. The CDR3: CASSDDSYSNQPQHF. The CDR3 DNA reads TGTGCCAGCAGTGATGACAGTTATAGCAATCAGCCCCAGCATTTT.

In its sample, this clone was seen a few times. The rearrangement joins TRBV7-2 to TRBJ1-5; no clear D gene. The CDR3 has 14 residues. In germline, CDR1 is SGHTA, CDR2 FQGNSA. Trimming shortened V by 5 bases and J by 3 bases, and 11 bases separated the two germline ends. The CDR3 DNA is TGTGCCAGCAGCGAGTCCGAGTACAATCAGCCCCAGCATTTT. It codes for CASSESEYNQPQHF. Complete variable domain (other parts from reference TRBV7-2 and TRBJ1-5): GAGVSQSPSNKVTEKGKDVELRCDPISGHTALYWYRQSLGQGLEFLIYFQGNSAPDKSGLPSDRFSAERTGGSVSTLTIQRTQQEDSAVYLCASSESEYNQPQHFGDGTRLSIL.

V is TRBV7-2 and J is TRBJ2-3; D is ambiguous. CDR1 and CDR2 from the germline V gene are SGHTA and FQGNSA. Trimming left V 0 bases short and J 6 bases short, with 7 bases between. This CDR3 region has 13 residues. The CDR3 sequence: CASSLAVSDTQYF. DNA for the CDR3: TGTGCCAGCAGCTTAGCGGTGTCTGATACGCAGTATTTT.

The rearrangement links TRBV15 to TRBJ1-2; perhaps TRBD1 as D (5 bases). Germline V gives CDR1 LNHNV, CDR2 YYDKDF (reference sequence). The CDR3 has 13 residues. Deletions cut 2 bases from V and 6 bases from J, with 10 bases between. The CDR3 reads CATSRSSGDGYTF. The CDR3 nucleotides are TGTGCCACCAGCAGATCTTCGGGGGATGGCTACACCTTC.

The CDR3 nucleotides read TGTGCCAGCACCTTCTCTGGCAGGGGGGCGGGGGGCAATCAGCCCCAGCATTTT. Residues: CASTFSGRGAGGNQPQHF. The V call is TRBV28, the J call TRBJ1-5; 7 bases fit TRBD1. The trim removed 7 bases at V and 2 bases at J, leaving 17 bases unmatched. Germline V lookup: CDR1 MDHEN, CDR2 SYDVKM. The CDR3 length is 18 residues.

The chain carries TRBV28 and TRBJ2-5, with TRBD1 matching 7 bases. CDR1 and CDR2 from the germline V gene are MDHEN and SYDVKM. Trimming cost V 5 bases and J 3 bases; bases outside gene matches: 6. The CDR3 contains 14 residues. CDR3 in DNA: TGTGCCAGCAGTCTTGACAGGGCGAAAGAGACCCAGTACTTC. The encoded protein is CASSLDRAKETQYF.

The CDR3, as DNA: TGTGCCAGCAGCATCAGACAGGGTAAAGAGACCCAGTACTTC. It is translated as CASSIRQGKETQYF. V is TRBV13 and J is TRBJ2-5, with 7 bases aligning to TRBD1. The CDR3 runs to 14 residues. Germline CDR1 reads PRHDT; CDR2 reads FYEKMQ (reference sequence). V was pared by 5 bases and J by 3 bases, with 6 bases of the junction left unmatched.

The rearrangement links TRBV6-5 to TRBJ1-2; TRBD1 is a possible D gene (5 bases). Trimming took off 1 base at V and 4 bases at J, with 7 bases between the two ends. The CDR3 contains 13 residues. CDR1 MNHEY and CDR2 SVGAGI come from the germline V gene. The CDR3 is CASSYFDSYGYTF. In nucleotides, the CDR3 is TGTGCCAGCAGTTACTTCGACAGCTATGGCTACACCTTC.

Details on this clone: At the DNA level, this CDR3 is encoded by other sequences in the same sample as well. The chain joins TRBV9 to TRBJ2-7; D is perhaps TRBD1 (6 bases). The length of the CDR3 is 14 residues. Trimming shortened V by 0 bases and J by 4 bases, and 11 bases separated the two germline ends. The germline gives CDR1 SGDLS, CDR2 YYNGEE. In DNA, the CDR3 is TGTGCCAGCAGCGTAGGGACTGGGACATACGAGCAGTACTTC. Translated: CASSVGTGTYEQYF.

J is TRBJ1-2 and V is TRBV28; tentatively, D is TRBD1 (5 bases). The ends were cut back, 5 bases at V and 4 bases at J, with 20 bases in the middle. Germline loops: CDR1 MDHEN, CDR2 SYDVKM. The CDR3 is made up of 16 amino acids. Written as DNA, the CDR3 is TGTGCCAGCAGTCACTTTGGGACCTTGGGGATCTATGGCTACACCTTC. This sequence encodes CASSHFGTLGIYGYTF.

The rearrangement links TRBV19 to TRBJ1-1, with D perhaps matching TRBD1 (6 bases). Germline CDR1 and CDR2: LNHDA and SQIVND (reference sequence). The CDR3 spans 15 residues. V lost 5 bases and J lost 0, with 13 bases in between. This chain's CDR3 is CASSLHGQLNTEAFF. The CDR3 DNA follows: TGTGCCAGTAGTCTCCACGGACAGTTGAACACTGAAGCTTTCTTT.

This rearrangement joins TRBV10-2 to TRBJ2-7; D is ambiguous. Looked up from germline, CDR1 is WSHSY and CDR2 is SAAADI. CDR3 length: 11 residues. V was pared by 8 bases and J by 5 bases, with 10 bases between. The CDR3 spells CASVHGNEQYF. DNA for the CDR3: TGCGCCAGCGTGCACGGAAACGAGCAGTACTTC.

The chain uses TRBV7-9 and TRBJ2-5; D not resolved. The ends were cut back, 5 bases at V and 2 bases at J, with 18 bases in the middle. Germline CDR1 is SEHNR and CDR2 is FQNEAQ (reference sequence). The CDR3 runs to 16 residues. The CDR3 spells CASSDRVLRLQETQYF. DNA of the CDR3: TGTGCCAGCAGCGATCGGGTACTCCGGTTACAAGAGACCCAGTACTTC.

The V and J genes are TRBV9 and TRBJ2-4, with 7 bases fitting TRBD1. Germline CDR1 SGDLS, CDR2 YYNGEE. The CDR3 sequence is 20 residues long. J gave up 1 base and V 0 bases, and 16 bases lay outside the gene matches. The CDR3 sequence is CASSVGGQAALTMAKNIQYF. DNA of the CDR3: TGTGCCAGCAGCGTAGGAGGACAGGCCGCACTTACGATGGCCAAAAACATTCAGTACTTC.

J is TRBJ2-7 and V is TRBV9; 8 bases are shared with TRBD1. The CDR3 contains 14 residues. V lost 0 bases to trimming and J lost 7 bases; unmatched junction nucleotides: 6. Germline values: CDR1 SGDLS, CDR2 YYNGEE. CDR3 in DNA: TGTGCCAGCAGCGTAGAGGACAGGGCTGAAGAGCAGTACTTC. Its translation: CASSVEDRAEEQYF. Combining the CDR3 with reference TRBV9 and TRBJ2-7 gives the whole variable domain DSGVTQTPKHLITATGQRVTLRCSPRSGDLSVYWYQQSLDQGLQFLIQYYNGEERAKGNILERFSAQQFPDLHSELNLSSLELGDSALYFCASSVEDRAEEQYFGPGTRLTVT.

The J gene is TRBJ2-3, the V gene TRBV7-2; 8 bases agree with TRBD1. The CDR3 is 16 amino acids. Germline trimming cut 1 base from V and 0 bases from J; bases unmatched to any gene: 3. CDR1 and CDR2 (germline): SGHTA, FQGNSA. CDR3 nucleotide sequence: TGTGCCAGCAGCTTAGGGACAGGGTATAGCACAGATACGCAGTATTTT. It specifies CASSLGTGYSTDTQYF.

The chain links TRBV2 to TRBJ2-5, with TRBD1 matching over 7 bases. This CDR3 is built from 16 residues. Per germline, CDR1 SNHLY and CDR2 FYNNEI. The ends lost 6 bases at V and 2 bases at J; junction bases unmatched: 12. CDR3 residues: CASRGTARIPQETQYF. The CDR3 coding sequence is TGTGCCAGCAGGGGGACAGCCCGAATCCCACAAGAGACCCAGTACTTC.

The V call is TRBV28, the J call TRBJ2-7; D might be TRBD2 (6 bases). CDR3 length: 13 amino acids. Germline values: CDR1 MDHEN, CDR2 SYDVKM. V was cut by 3 bases and J by 3 bases, with 9 bases left in between. CDR3 sequence reads: CASSFLGGYEQYF. The CDR3 DNA reads TGTGCCAGCAGTTTCCTCGGGGGCTACGAGCAGTACTTC.

The chain combines TRBV27 with TRBJ2-1; the D is unclear. The CDR3 has 14 residues. Germline lookup yields CDR1 MNHEY and CDR2 SMNVEV (reference sequence). Trimming removed 4 bases from V and 4 bases from J, with 11 bases in between. Written as DNA, the CDR3 is TGTGCCAGCAGTTCCCCGGGCGCATACAATGAGCAGTTCTTC. As protein: CASSSPGAYNEQFF.

Relative to its sample, this clone is medium-sized (0.01 to 0.1%). V usage is TRBV5-4 and J usage is TRBJ1-2, with TRBD1 matching 8 bases. The J segment lost 4 bases and the V segment lost 4 bases, leaving 6 bases of the junction unmatched. This CDR3 comprises 14 residues. CDR1 and CDR2 (germline): SGHNT, YYREEE (reference sequence). In DNA, the CDR3 is TGTGCCAGCAGCCCTGGACAGGGTATCTATGGCTACACCTTC. Its translation is CASSPGQGIYGYTF.

The chain carries TRBV4-1 and TRBJ2-5; perhaps TRBD2 as D (6 bases). Between the trimmed V and J ends, which lost 4 bases and 7 bases, there was a span of 16 bases. Germline V gives CDR1 MGHRA, CDR2 YSYEKL. This CDR3 comprises 14 residues. CDR3 amino acids: CASSPPAGGRTQYF. CDR3 DNA: TGCGCCAGCAGCCCTCCAGCCGGGGGTAGGACCCAGTACTTC.

V is TRBV19 and J is TRBJ1-5, with unresolved D. The CDR3 consists of 18 residues. V was clipped by 1 base and J by 1 base, with 17 bases between them. Germline V gene data show CDR1 as LNHDA and CDR2 as SQIVND (reference sequence). The CDR3 protein is CASSIVRPRLGSNQPQHF. The CDR3 DNA is TGTGCCAGTAGTATAGTCAGGCCACGACTAGGGAGCAATCAGCCCCAGCATTTT.

The chain links TRBV5-1 to TRBJ2-3, with no clear D. Trimming took off 1 base at V and 4 bases at J, with 19 bases between the two ends. This CDR3 is 17 amino acids long. CDR1 is SGHRS and CDR2 is YFSETQ in the germline V gene. The CDR3 loop reads CASSLIEVRLSPDTQYF. DNA for the CDR3: TGCGCCAGCAGCTTGATTGAGGTCCGGTTGTCACCAGATACGCAGTATTTT.

This chain links TRBV29-1 with TRBJ1-4; no clear D gene. The V end lost 1 base, the J end lost 4 bases, and 7 bases lay between the germline ends. Germline V gene sequence: CDR1 SQVTM, CDR2 ANQGSEA. There are 13 residues in the CDR3. The CDR3 sequence is CSVEAAYNEKLFF. The CDR3 DNA sequence: TGCAGCGTTGAAGCAGCGTATAATGAAAAACTGTTTTTT.

This clone occurred a few times. This chain joins TRBV4-1 and TRBJ2-7; D uncertain. Germline V gene data show CDR1 as MGHRA and CDR2 as YSYEKL. Trimming took 1 base from V and 3 from J, leaving 7 bases between them. This CDR3 comprises 13 residues. The CDR3 DNA sequence: TGCGCCAGCAGCCAAGCCCTCCTCTACGAGCAGTACTTC. This gives the protein CASSQALLYEQYF.

The chain couples TRBV27 to TRBJ1-5; D is uncertain. In germline, CDR1 is MNHEY, CDR2 SMNVEV (reference sequence). The CDR3 consists of 13 residues. V was pared by 4 bases and J by 5 bases, with 9 bases between. CDR3 DNA sequence: TGTGCCAGCAGTTGGGGTCGGGATCAGCCCCAGCATTTT. It is translated as CASSWGRDQPQHF.

The chain uses TRBV5-1 and TRBJ1-2; no definite D call. Germline CDR1 reads SGHRS; CDR2 reads YFSETQ. V was cut by 0 bases and J by 4 bases, with 4 bases left in between. The CDR3 contains 12 residues. CDR3 protein: CASSLGFYGYTF. CDR3 bases: TGCGCCAGCAGCTTGGGGTTCTATGGCTACACCTTC.

The chain uses TRBV27 and TRBJ1-5; D is possibly TRBD1 (6 bases). V was clipped by 3 bases and J by 10 bases, with 19 bases between them. CDR1 is MNHEY, CDR2 SMNVEV, per germline (reference sequence). The CDR3 spans 15 residues. In DNA, the CDR3 is TGTGCCAGCAGTTTTGGGTCAGGGGCCAACGCTCCCCAGCATTTT. Amino acids: CASSFGSGANAPQHF.

The rearrangement joins TRBV5-6 to TRBJ1-2; 7 positions agree with TRBD1. The germline gives CDR1 SGHDT, CDR2 YYEEEE. V shed 4 bases and J 7 bases; nucleotides not matched to a gene: 16. This CDR3 has 16 residues. The CDR3 protein is CASSPDRDDLLVGYTF. CDR3 in DNA: TGTGCCAGCAGCCCCGACAGGGATGACCTGCTGGTTGGCTACACCTTC.